This passage covers 7 T cell receptor beta chains from one sample sequenced in a study of cytomegalovirus exposure and HLA in healthy donors. PCR employed 60 Vbeta and 13 Jbeta primers. Assay used: immunoSEQ multiplex PCR; TCRdb lists only in-frame clones, some missing. Here the sample spans about 37,000 clones, roughly 80% being singletons. The sequencing input was PBMCs. These receptors all come from a woman between 40 and 55 years old in good health and CMV-seronegative.

CDR3 protein: CASSEVSQETQYF. The DNA of the CDR3 is TGTGCCAGCAGTGAAGTTAGTCAAGAGACCCAGTACTTC. The rearrangement uses TRBV2 and TRBJ2-5; D is ambiguous. This CDR3 region has 13 residues. Trimming pared 1 base from V and 2 bases from J, leaving 5 bases between. The germline V gene has CDR1 SNHLY and CDR2 FYNNEI.

The chain uses TRBV5-4 and TRBJ1-4, with 8 bases lining up with TRBD1. Per the germline V gene, CDR1 is SGHNT and CDR2 is YYREEE (reference sequence). The CDR3 totals 16 residues. J lost 0 bases, V lost 4 bases, and 5 bases had no gene match. The CDR3 nucleotides are TGTGCCAGCAGCGAATCAGGGGGCGCAACTAATGAAAAACTGTTTTTT. Encoded protein: CASSESGGATNEKLFF.

The rearrangement joins TRBV27 to TRBJ2-5; D uncertain. This CDR3 spans 12 amino acids. The ends were cut back, 5 bases at V and 4 bases at J, with 8 bases in the middle. The V gene's germline CDR1 is MNHEY and CDR2 SMNVEV (reference sequence). CDR3 coding DNA: TGTGCCAGCAGTCCTGGCGGAGAGACCCAGTACTTC. Its protein product is CASSPGGETQYF.

The chain combines TRBV6-5 with TRBJ2-7, with D perhaps TRBD2 (5 bases). The CDR3 consists of 15 residues. The germline V and J ends were trimmed by 0 bases and 5 bases, with 14 bases remaining between them. Germline CDR1 reads MNHEY; CDR2 reads SVGAGI. The CDR3 DNA sequence: TGTGCCAGCAGTTACTCCGGAGCGGATTACGACGAGCAGTACTTC. It yields the protein CASSYSGADYDEQYF.

The chain combines TRBV6-5 with TRBJ2-5, with no clear D. The CDR3 totals 11 residues. The V gene lost 8 bases and the J gene lost 1 base, with 5 bases spanning the gap. CDR1 and CDR2 (germline): MNHEY, SVGAGI. The CDR3 bases are TGTGCCAGCGGGCCCCAAGAGACCCAGTACTTC. Its protein is CASGPQETQYF.

The V gene is TRBV6-6, the J gene TRBJ1-5; TRBD1 aligns across 8 bases. Per the germline V gene, CDR1 is MNHNY and CDR2 is SVGAGI (reference sequence). This CDR3 is 14 amino acids long. V lost 5 bases and J lost 7; bases outside the gene matches: 7. As DNA, the CDR3 is TGTGCCAGCAGTAGATCAGGGGGCCCCCAGCCCCAGCATTTT. Its translation is CASSRSGGPQPQHF.

The chain has TRBV6-5 and TRBJ1-2; D might be TRBD1 (6 bases). CDR3 length equals 12 residues. Trimming cost V 4 bases and J 7 bases, with 10 bases left between them. CDR1 and CDR2 (germline): MNHEY, SVGAGI. The chain's CDR3 is CASSSRGIGYTF. As DNA, the CDR3 is TGTGCCAGCAGTTCCAGGGGTATTGGCTACACCTTC.